This record looks at one T cell receptor beta chain sequence and its context. These data belong to a study of blood T cell repertoires in COVID-19. On the study more broadly: Acute and convalescent COVID-19 samples came from the United States, Italy and Spain. T cells, B-cell-depleted T cells, or PBMCs supplied cDNA or gDNA.

In the original processing: Amplification of reference gene primers was used by the study to estimate nucleated cell counts. The assay was immunoSEQ multiplex PCR, and TCRdb's table has in-frame clones only and misses some. That table is the source of V, J and clone size, and D and trimming were worked out from the DNA. This sample has 65,000 to 85,000 clones, with 85% to 90% found just once. The CDR3 covers 13 residues. V was shortened by 0 bases and J by 9 bases, with 9 bases between the two germline ends. The germline CDR1 and CDR2 sequences are LGHNA and YSLEER. The sample comprised peripheral blood. The receptor's source is a human donor in a cohort sampled during active COVID-19. The chain is built from TRBV4-3 and TRBJ2-4, with D possibly being TRBD2 (6 bases). The CDR3 sequence is CASSQDLGGIQYF. The CDR3 coding sequence is TGCGCCAGCAGCCAAGATCTGGGAGGCATTCAGTACTTC.